This TCR beta chain was profiled in a study of T cell responses to AZD1222 COVID-19 vaccine (dated by TCRdb to the early 2020s). Study-level background: A total of approximately 230 trial participants underwent TCR sequencing, of whom about 210 received two doses of AZD1222 and around 26 received two doses of the MenACWY control vaccine. Enrollment into the trials was organized by age into subgroups of 18-55, 56-69 and 70-plus years, and those subgroups contained roughly 140, 27 and 60 TCR-sequenced participants, respectively. Beyond this particular receptor, the publication reports: Participants were mostly white British, with more females than males. The authors suggested clonal diversity may have been underestimated. Conclusions about previously exposed vaccinees are limited, since just a handful of AZD1222 recipients were seropositive for SARS-CoV-2 at baseline. Spike-specific TCR breadth and depth rose significantly after two AZD1222 doses compared with day 0 and with MenACWY recipients. The whole spike protein was spanned by vaccine-associated CD4 TCRs, and dominant responses were seen in regions 160-218 and 743-854. In the small 56-69-year group, the increase in depth fell short of significance, most likely because of low power. No day 14 peak-response samples were available, so repertoires were characterized only after the peak T cell response. Reportedly, almost half of the unique spike-specific TCRs recognized epitopes lying outside the regions that are mutated in the B.1.351 and B.1.1.7 variants.

The time point label on this specimen signifies: about 28 days (+/-7) after the second vaccine dose. AZD1222 recipients whose second dose came at about 4 weeks and those whose second dose came at about 12 weeks were combined into one group, since spike-specific TCR depth and breadth did not differ between the two schedules. The vaccinee samples were drawn from two UK trials, COV001 and COV002, one of which was a single-blind randomized controlled phase 2/3 trial testing AZD1222 (ChAdOx1 nCoV-19) in healthy adults. Trial participant PBMC samples were collected at day 0 and day 28 after the second dose for TCRbeta chain sequencing. The CDR3 regions of human TCRbeta chains were subjected to immunosequencing. Per the authors' processing: TCRs in the repertoires were matched against a reference library of SARS-CoV-2-specific TCRs that had been generated with the MIRA antigen-specificity platform. Breadth meant the fraction of unique TCRs that were SARS-CoV-2-associated, whereas depth meant the fraction of total T cells that were SARS-CoV-2-associated. Each spike-specific TCR was assigned to its reactive spike region and to a CD4 or CD8 class using the MIRA data. Log10-transformed breadth and depth values were compared by one-way ANOVA with Sidak's multiple comparisons tests. Sourced from immuneACCESS, this table was stored by TCRdb with only in-frame sequences that have V and J called. A share of the clones is absent; for the studies checked, an unresolved V gene accounts for under half, and the remainder has no known explanation. D and trimming come from the DNA, and the V and J calls and clone size come from that table. The sample records around 130,000 clones, 85% to 90% of which are singletons. 2.5% to 3.5% of the sample is held by the ten biggest clonotypes.

As to this clone: There is no known antigen for this receptor. Per-base quality was not reported, and no clone a single base away is much larger than it.

From the cysteine through the phenylalanine, the CDR3 covers 15 amino acids. Solely the CDR3 DNA is kept, with 45 bases framed from the first base. V is pruned by 5 bases and J by 3 bases, leaving 6 bases of the junction without a gene match. The germline V gene specifies MNHEY as CDR1 and SVGAGI as CDR2. This TCR came from an adult who received the AZD1222 COVID-19 vaccine. The input for sequencing was peripheral blood, taken 28 days after the second AZD1222 dose. The chain is encoded by TRBV6-5 joined to TRBJ1-2, with 10 junctional bases fitting TRBD1. The CDR3 protein is CASSLRQGAHYGYTF. The sequence in DNA is TGTGCCAGCAGTCTTCGACAGGGGGCGCACTATGGCTACACCTTC.